Listed here are 29 T cell receptor beta chains from one sample, sequenced in a study of cytomegalovirus exposure and HLA in healthy donors. The PCR was carried out with 60 Vbeta primers and 13 Jbeta primers. Measured with immunoSEQ multiplex PCR; TCRdb has only the in-frame clones, and not every one. The sample holds fewer than 110,000 clones; about four fifths are singletons and the top ten take approximately 2.5%. Sample: PBMCs. These receptors all stem from a man aged 30 to 39 in good health and CMV-seropositive.

The rearrangement links TRBV27 to TRBJ1-1; D is ambiguous. CDR1 is MNHEY, CDR2 SMNVEV, per germline (reference sequence). V gave up 5 bases and J gave up 1 base, with 11 bases separating them. CDR3 length: 14 residues. CDR3 in DNA: TGTGCCAGCAGTAGCTATATTGAGAACACTGAAGCTTTCTTT. Translating it yields CASSSYIENTEAFF.

This clone was detected once. This chain joins TRBV27 and TRBJ1-6; 7 positions agree with TRBD1. The germline V gene encodes CDR1 MNHEY and CDR2 SMNVEV (reference sequence). CDR3 length: 15 residues. V gave up 6 bases and J gave up 11 bases; unmatched junction bases: 13. CDR3 coding DNA: TGTGCCAGCAGGCAGCGGACAGGCCTAGGGGCACCCCTCCACTTT. It is translated as CASRQRTGLGAPLHF.

This clone was seen only a few times. The gene calls are TRBV7-8 and TRBJ1-1, with TRBD1 matching 12 bases. Germline CDR1 is SGHVS and CDR2 is FQNEAQ. The CDR3 has 15 residues. The trim removed 1 base at V and 7 bases at J, leaving 4 bases unmatched. The CDR3 is CASSLGDRGQGEAFF. Here the CDR3 DNA reads TGTGCCAGCAGCTTAGGGGACAGGGGGCAAGGTGAAGCTTTCTTT.

The V and J genes are TRBV15 and TRBJ1-3, with 9 positions matching TRBD1. With V trimmed by 2 bases and J by 3 bases, 8 bases remained unmatched. CDR1 and CDR2 from the germline V gene are LNHNV and YYDKDF (reference sequence). The length of the CDR3 is 17 residues. CDR3 residues: CATSRSPQGAGGNTIYF. The CDR3 DNA follows: TGTGCCACCAGCAGATCGCCACAGGGGGCGGGTGGAAACACCATATATTTT.

This clone turned up a few times. The V call is TRBV6-1, the J call TRBJ2-4, with TRBD1 matching over 7 bases. The CDR3 totals 15 residues. J lost 3 bases, V lost 6 bases, and 8 bases had no gene match. Germline loops: CDR1 MNHNS, CDR2 SASEGT. This CDR3 is CASRPDRAVKNIQYF. CDR3 bases: TGTGCCAGCAGACCAGACAGGGCGGTCAAAAACATTCAGTACTTC.

Worth noting for this clone: One end of the junction is discordant with germline, which a read error may explain. V and J are TRBV30 and TRBJ2-6, with a tentative D call TRBD1 (5 bases). This CDR3 has 14 residues. Germline lookup yields CDR1 GTSNPN and CDR2 SVGIG (reference sequence). The DNA of the CDR3 is TGTGCCTGGAATGGATTCTCTGGGGCCAACGGCCTGACTTTC. This encodes CAWNGFSGANGLTF.

The chain is built from TRBV27 and TRBJ1-1; D is perhaps TRBD1 (5 bases). The CDR3 is 15 amino acids. V was clipped by 8 bases and J by 1 base, with 17 bases between them. Germline V gene data show CDR1 as MNHEY and CDR2 as SMNVEV (reference sequence). CDR3 DNA sequence: TGTGCCAGCTCTCCCTACTCCCAGGGGAACACTGAAGCTTTCTTT. Its translation is CASSPYSQGNTEAFF.

The chain has TRBV5-1 and TRBJ2-3, with D maybe TRBD2 (6 bases). Germline CDR1 and CDR2: SGHRS and YFSETQ. Deletions cut 4 bases from V and 3 bases from J, with 12 bases between. The CDR3 length is 14 residues. CDR3 protein: CASSPGLRTDTQYF. Here the CDR3 DNA reads TGCGCCAGCAGCCCGGGACTCCGAACAGATACGCAGTATTTT.

This rearrangement joins TRBV5-1 to TRBJ2-1; 9 bases are a match to TRBD1. This CDR3 has 15 residues. J gave up 9 bases and V 1 base, and 8 bases lay outside the gene matches. Germline-derived CDR1 and CDR2 are SGHRS and YFSETQ. CDR3 in amino acids: CASSLSGTGLGEQFF. Here the CDR3 DNA reads TGCGCCAGCAGCTTGTCCGGGACAGGGCTCGGTGAGCAGTTCTTC.

The gene calls are TRBV7-3 and TRBJ2-1; TRBD1 agrees at 8 bases. Germline V gene data show CDR1 as SGHTA and CDR2 as FQGTGA. CDR3 length equals 14 residues. Trimming cost V 3 bases and J 7 bases; bases outside gene matches: 5. The CDR3 nucleotides read TGTGCCAGCAGCTTCGGACAGGGTATGAATGAGCAGTTCTTC. Encoded protein: CASSFGQGMNEQFF.

The rearrangement links TRBV15 to TRBJ1-1, with D maybe TRBD1 (5 bases). The ends were cut back, 5 bases at V and 5 bases at J, with 9 bases in the middle. Germline values: CDR1 LNHNV, CDR2 YYDKDF (reference sequence). There are 12 residues in the CDR3. CDR3 protein: CATSLGDTEAFF. In nucleotides, the CDR3 is TGTGCCACCAGCTTAGGGGATACTGAAGCTTTCTTT.

V usage is TRBV14 and J usage is TRBJ2-2; the D is unclear. Germline CDR1 SGHDN, CDR2 FVKESK. Trimming stripped 1 base from V and 0 bases from J, with 6 bases between. The CDR3 extends over 15 amino acids. The CDR3 spells CASSQVGANTGELFF. The CDR3 DNA reads TGTGCCAGCAGCCAAGTGGGCGCGAACACCGGGGAGCTGTTTTTT.

This rearrangement joins TRBV6-6 to TRBJ1-5; 9 bases line up with TRBD1. The CDR3 loop spans 14 amino acids. V dropped 8 bases and J dropped 3; count of bases not matched to a gene: 5. Germline CDR1 reads MNHNY; CDR2 reads SVGAGI (reference sequence). The CDR3 loop is CASAGTGPNQPQHF. CDR3 nucleotide sequence: TGTGCCAGCGCAGGGACAGGGCCCAATCAGCCCCAGCATTTT.

The chain couples TRBV9 to TRBJ2-5, with 7 bases that match TRBD2. After removal of 3 bases from V and 4 bases from J, the junction contained 6 bases not matched to a gene. The germline V gene has CDR1 SGDLS and CDR2 YYNGEE. CDR3 size: 14 residues. The CDR3 nucleotides read TGTGCCAGCAGCGGGGGACTAACCCCAGAGACCCAGTACTTC. The encoded protein is CASSGGLTPETQYF.

This clone was observed a single time. CDR3 DNA sequence: TGTGCCAGCAGCTACGACAGGGGCCAGGGCTACACCTTC. The encoded protein is CASSYDRGQGYTF. V and J are TRBV6-1 and TRBJ1-2; TRBD1 matches 8 bases. The trim removed 6 bases at V and 8 bases at J, leaving 8 bases unmatched. This CDR3 has 13 amino acids. From germline, CDR1 is MNHNS and CDR2 SASEGT.

This chain joins TRBV6-1 and TRBJ1-1; no definite D call. The length of the CDR3 is 11 residues. In germline, CDR1 is MNHNS, CDR2 SASEGT. V shed 6 bases and J shed 10 bases, with 12 bases lying between them. The CDR3 here is CASSGGRVAFF. The DNA for the CDR3 is TGTGCCAGCAGCGGAGGGAGGGTAGCTTTCTTT.

The chain is built from TRBV5-6 and TRBJ1-1; weak D call: TRBD1 (5 bases). The V gene lost 3 bases and the J gene lost 5 bases, with 14 bases spanning the gap. Germline CDR1 SGHDT, CDR2 YYEEEE. This CDR3 has 14 amino acids. The CDR3 DNA sequence: TGTGCCAGCAGCTCCTCGGGGGGTGGGACTGAAGCTTTCTTT. Translating gives CASSSSGGGTEAFF.

The gene calls are TRBV7-3 and TRBJ2-5; 7 bases match TRBD2. This CDR3 has 14 residues. V was clipped by 8 bases and J by 5 bases; unmatched bases: 11. Per the germline V gene, CDR1 is SGHTA and CDR2 is FQGTGA. The CDR3 here is CASGRRLAAETQYF. DNA of the CDR3: TGTGCCAGCGGCCGGCGACTAGCTGCGGAGACCCAGTACTTC.

The chain's CDR3 is CASSPAVVGAGTEAFF. The CDR3 coding sequence is TGTGCCAGCTCACCAGCCGTAGTGGGGGCCGGTACTGAAGCTTTCTTT. This sequence joins TRBV18 and TRBJ1-1; perhaps TRBD1 as D (6 bases). Germline V gene sequence: CDR1 KGHSH, CDR2 LQKENI. CDR3 length equals 16 residues. With 2 bases removed from V and 5 bases from J, the gap between germline ends came to 18 bases.

With respect to this clone: Mismatch with germline at one junction end may stem from a read error. The chain couples TRBV7-9 to TRBJ2-7, with 7 bases aligning to TRBD1. CDR1 and CDR2 from the germline V gene are SEHNR and FQNEAQ (reference sequence). There are 15 residues in the CDR3. CDR3 loop: CSSSLLGTVTYEQYF. In DNA form, the CDR3 reads TGTTCCAGCAGCTTATTGGGGACAGTGACCTACGAGCAGTACTTC. Full variable domain (rest looked up from reference TRBV7-9 and TRBJ2-7): DTGVSQNPRHKITKRGQNVTFRCDPISEHNRLYWYRQTLGQGPEFLTYFQNEAQLEKSRLLSDRFSAERPKGSFSTLEIQRTEQGDSAMYLCSSSLLGTVTYEQYFGPGTRLTVT.

The chain's CDR3 is CASSPGGADTQYF. DNA for the CDR3: TGTGCCAGCAGCCCGGGGGGGGCAGATACGCAGTATTTT. The chain carries TRBV7-9 and TRBJ2-3, with 8 bases that match TRBD2. J lost 4 bases, V lost 5 bases, and 2 bases had no gene match. Germline CDR1 SEHNR, CDR2 FQNEAQ (reference sequence). The CDR3 contains 13 residues.

The rearrangement joins TRBV6-1 to TRBJ2-5; D unresolved. V was clipped by 5 bases and J by 2 bases, with 9 bases between them. Per the germline V gene, CDR1 is MNHNS and CDR2 is SASEGT. The CDR3 consists of 13 residues. The CDR3 coding sequence is TGTGCCAGCAGTACGCAGGAACAAGAGACCCAGTACTTC. Residues: CASSTQEQETQYF.

A few counts support this clone. The chain carries TRBV6-1 and TRBJ2-1; tentative D call: TRBD2 (6 bases). The CDR3 sequence is 15 residues long. Trimming cost V 6 bases and J 2 bases, with 14 bases left between them. Per germline, CDR1 MNHNS and CDR2 SASEGT. CDR3 in DNA: TGTGCCAGCAGGAAAGTGGGGAGGACCTACAATGAGCAGTTCTTC. Translating it yields CASRKVGRTYNEQFF.

The chain links TRBV7-8 to TRBJ1-2, with D maybe TRBD1 (6 bases). V was trimmed by 1 base and J by 4 bases, leaving 13 bases between them. Germline V lookup: CDR1 SGHVS, CDR2 FQNEAQ. CDR3 length equals 15 residues. CDR3 sequence reads: CASSLGEGGFYGYTF. The CDR3 bases are TGTGCCAGCAGCTTAGGGGAAGGGGGATTCTATGGCTACACCTTC.

V gene TRBV9 combines with J gene TRBJ1-6; no firm D call. Trimming cost V 0 bases and J 4 bases, with 5 bases left between them. Germline lookup yields CDR1 SGDLS and CDR2 YYNGEE. The CDR3 is made up of 14 amino acids. The CDR3 here is CASSVARYNSPLHF. CDR3 nucleotides: TGTGCCAGCAGCGTAGCTCGGTATAATTCACCCCTCCACTTT.

The V call is TRBV5-5, the J call TRBJ2-7, with D perhaps matching TRBD2 (7 bases). V was pared by 0 bases and J by 3 bases, with 13 bases between. The CDR3 contains 15 residues. Per germline, CDR1 SGHKS and CDR2 YYEKEE (reference sequence). The CDR3 is CASSLEPGGSYEQYF. CDR3 in DNA: TGTGCCAGCAGCTTGGAACCGGGGGGCAGCTACGAGCAGTACTTC.

A few counts support this clone. The chain employs TRBV11-2 and TRBJ2-7; possibly TRBD2 for D (5 bases). The CDR3 runs to 14 residues. CDR1 SGHAT and CDR2 FQNNGV come from the germline V gene. Trimming took 0 bases from V and 1 from J, leaving 7 bases between them. CDR3 sequence: CASSLDRGSYEQYF. The CDR3 DNA sequence: TGTGCCAGCAGCTTAGACCGGGGTTCCTACGAGCAGTACTTC.

CDR3 residues: CASSLPGDRGSGQPQHF. For the CDR3, the DNA is TGCGCCAGCAGCCTCCCCGGGGACAGGGGCAGCGGTCAGCCCCAGCATTTT. The V and J genes are TRBV5-1 and TRBJ1-5; 10 bases are a match to TRBD1. Germline V gene data show CDR1 as SGHRS and CDR2 as YFSETQ. Losses at the gene ends were 4 bases for V and 6 bases for J; bases not matched to a gene: 13. This CDR3 spans 17 amino acids.

The rearrangement joins TRBV6-4 to TRBJ1-1; D unclear. V dropped 0 bases and J dropped 11 bases, with 10 bases sitting between them. This CDR3 region has 12 residues. In germline, CDR1 is MRHNA, CDR2 SNTAGT. CDR3 DNA: TGTGCCAGCAGTGACTCGAGCCGCCGCGCTTTCTTT. This gives the protein CASSDSSRRAFF.